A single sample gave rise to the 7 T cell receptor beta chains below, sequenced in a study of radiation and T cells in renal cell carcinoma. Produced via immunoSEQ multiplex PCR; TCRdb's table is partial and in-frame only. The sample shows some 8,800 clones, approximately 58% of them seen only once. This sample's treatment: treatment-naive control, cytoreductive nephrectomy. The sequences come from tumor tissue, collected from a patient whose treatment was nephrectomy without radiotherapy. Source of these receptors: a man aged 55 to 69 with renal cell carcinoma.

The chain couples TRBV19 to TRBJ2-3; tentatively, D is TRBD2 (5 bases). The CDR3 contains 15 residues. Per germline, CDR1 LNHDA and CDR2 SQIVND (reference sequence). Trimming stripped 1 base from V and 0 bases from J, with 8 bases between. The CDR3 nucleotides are TGTGCCAGTAGTATAGCGGGGAAGAGCACAGATACGCAGTATTTT. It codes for CASSIAGKSTDTQYF.

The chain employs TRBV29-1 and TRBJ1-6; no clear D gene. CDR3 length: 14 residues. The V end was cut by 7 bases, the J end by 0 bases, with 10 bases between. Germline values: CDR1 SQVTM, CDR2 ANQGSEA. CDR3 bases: TGCAGCGGTGGTGGGAGCTCCTATAATTCACCCCTCCACTTT. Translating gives CSGGGSSYNSPLHF.

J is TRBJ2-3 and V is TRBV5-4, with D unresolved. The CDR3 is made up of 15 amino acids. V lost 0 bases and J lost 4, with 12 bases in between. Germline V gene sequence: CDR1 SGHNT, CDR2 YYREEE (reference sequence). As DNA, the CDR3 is TGTGCCAGCAGCTTGGGCACTCCCCTCGCAGATACGCAGTATTTT. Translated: CASSLGTPLADTQYF.

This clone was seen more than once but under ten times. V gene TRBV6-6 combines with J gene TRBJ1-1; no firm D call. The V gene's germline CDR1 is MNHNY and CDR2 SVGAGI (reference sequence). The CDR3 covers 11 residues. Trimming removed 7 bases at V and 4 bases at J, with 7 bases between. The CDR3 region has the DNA TGTGCCAGCACCCAGAGCACTGAAGCTTTCTTT. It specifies CASTQSTEAFF.

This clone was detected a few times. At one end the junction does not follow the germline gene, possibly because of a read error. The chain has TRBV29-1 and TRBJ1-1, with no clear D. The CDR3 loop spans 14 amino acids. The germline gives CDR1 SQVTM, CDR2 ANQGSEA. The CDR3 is CSVGPRLIVDANYF. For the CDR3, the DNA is TGCAGCGTTGGCCCCAGGTTGATTGTAGACGCAAACTATTTT.

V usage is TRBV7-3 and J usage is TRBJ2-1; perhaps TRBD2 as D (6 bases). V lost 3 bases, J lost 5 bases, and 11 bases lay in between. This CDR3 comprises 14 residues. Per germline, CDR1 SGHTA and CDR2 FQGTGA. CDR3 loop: CASSFTSTDNEQFF. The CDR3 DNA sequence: TGTGCCAGCAGCTTTACTAGCACCGACAATGAGCAGTTCTTC.

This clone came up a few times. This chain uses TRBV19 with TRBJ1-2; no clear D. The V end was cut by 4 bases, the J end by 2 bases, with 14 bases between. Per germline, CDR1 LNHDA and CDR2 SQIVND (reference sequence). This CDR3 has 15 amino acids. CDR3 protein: CASSKDLLGNYGYTF. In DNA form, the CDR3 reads TGTGCCAGTAGTAAGGACCTTTTGGGGAACTATGGCTACACCTTC.